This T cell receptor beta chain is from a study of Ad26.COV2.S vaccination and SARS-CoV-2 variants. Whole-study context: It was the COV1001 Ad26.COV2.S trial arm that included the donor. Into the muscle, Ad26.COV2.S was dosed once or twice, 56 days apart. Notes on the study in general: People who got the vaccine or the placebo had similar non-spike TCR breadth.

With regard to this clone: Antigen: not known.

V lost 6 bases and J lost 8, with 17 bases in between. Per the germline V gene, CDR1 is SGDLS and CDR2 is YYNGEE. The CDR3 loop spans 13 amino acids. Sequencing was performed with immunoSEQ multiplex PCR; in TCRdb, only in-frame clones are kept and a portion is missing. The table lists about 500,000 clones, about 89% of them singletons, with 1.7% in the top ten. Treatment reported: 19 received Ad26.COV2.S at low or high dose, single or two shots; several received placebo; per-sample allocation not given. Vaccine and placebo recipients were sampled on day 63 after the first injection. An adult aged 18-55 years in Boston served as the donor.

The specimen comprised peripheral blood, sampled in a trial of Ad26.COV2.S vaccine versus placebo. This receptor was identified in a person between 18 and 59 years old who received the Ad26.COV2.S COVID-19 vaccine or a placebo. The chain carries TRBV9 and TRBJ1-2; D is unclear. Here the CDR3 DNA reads TGTGCCAGCACCGCAGGAAAAGTGGAGGGCTACACCTTC. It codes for CASTAGKVEGYTF.